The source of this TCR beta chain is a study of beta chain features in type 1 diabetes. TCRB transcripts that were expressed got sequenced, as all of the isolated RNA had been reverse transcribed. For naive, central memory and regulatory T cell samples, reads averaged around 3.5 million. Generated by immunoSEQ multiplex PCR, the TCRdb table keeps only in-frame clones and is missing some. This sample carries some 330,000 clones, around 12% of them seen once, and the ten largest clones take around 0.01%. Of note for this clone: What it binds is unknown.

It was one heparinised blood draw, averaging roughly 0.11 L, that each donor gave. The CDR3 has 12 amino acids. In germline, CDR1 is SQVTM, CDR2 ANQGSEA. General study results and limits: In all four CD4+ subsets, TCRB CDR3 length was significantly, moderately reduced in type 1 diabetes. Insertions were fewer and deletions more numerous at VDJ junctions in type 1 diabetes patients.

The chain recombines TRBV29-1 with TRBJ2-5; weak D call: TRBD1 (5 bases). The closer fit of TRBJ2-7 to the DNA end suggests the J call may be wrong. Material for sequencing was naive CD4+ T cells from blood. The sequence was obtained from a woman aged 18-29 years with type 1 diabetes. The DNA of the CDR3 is TGCAGCGTTGTTGCAGGGAACCACGAGCAGTACTTC. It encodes CSVVAGNHEQYF.